This is a list of T cell receptor beta chains from one sample in a study of blood T cell repertoires in COVID-19. Some clones are missing from TCRdb's copy, which holds only in-frame ones; the method was immunoSEQ multiplex PCR. The sample carries about 88,000 clones, more than 90% recorded once. Sequencing was performed on peripheral blood. These receptors all stem from a man aged 60-69 years with acute or convalescent COVID-19. The CDR3 runs from the conserved cysteine through the conserved F or W. D genes are given only for firm matches. For some rows the clone size is stated as once, few or many, or as a class when expanded; others skip it.

TRBD2	TRBV9	-	18	TRBJ2-3	TGTGCCAGCAGCACGGGAGCGGGAGCCCCGGGGGGCACAGATACGCAGTATTTT	CASSTGAGAPGGTDTQYF
TRBD2	TRBV29-1	-	15	TRBJ2-3	TGCAGCGTACCAGCGGGAGCGGGACACACAGATACGCAGTATTTT	CSVPAGAGHTDTQYF
TRBD2	TRBV4-3	-	16	TRBJ2-3	TGCGCCAGCAGGCCCGTAGCGGGAGGAGGTGCAGATACGCAGTATTTT	CASRPVAGGGADTQYF
-	TRBV28	-	15	TRBJ1-3	TGTGCCAGCAGTTTGGGCCCAGGGGCTGGAAACACCATATATTTT	CASSLGPGAGNTIYF
TRBD1	TRBV6-5	once	15	TRBJ2-7	TGTGCCAGCAACATGGTGACAGGGGGGGCCTACGAGCAGTACTTC	CASNMVTGGAYEQYF
TRBD1	TRBV27	-	15	TRBJ1-4	TGTGCCAGCAGTGTTACGAGACAGGGAGGTGGAAAACTGTTTTTT	CASSVTRQGGGKLFF
TRBD1	TRBV19	-	15	TRBJ2-2	TGTGCCAGTAGTATTCCCGACAGGGAAGTCGGGGAGCTGTTTTTT	CASSIPDREVGELFF
-	TRBV19	-	14	TRBJ2-7	TGTGCCAGTAGTATCAGGACAGACTCCTACGAGCAGTACTTC	CASSIRTDSYEQYF
-	TRBV14	-	14	TRBJ1-6	TGTGCCAGCAGCCAAGGATTGAGCAATTCACCCCTCCACTTT	CASSQGLSNSPLHF
TRBD1	TRBV4-2	few	15	TRBJ1-1	TGTGCCAGCAGCCAAACGGACAGGGGGAGCACTGAAGCTTTCTTT	CASSQTDRGSTEAFF
-	TRBV2	-	13	TRBJ1-3	TGTGCCAGCAAACCGGGAGGGGTTCACACCATATATTTT	CASKPGGVHTIYF
-	TRBV18	few	14	TRBJ2-7	TGTGCCAGCTCACCAGGACAGAGCTCCTACGAGCAGTACTTC	CASSPGQSSYEQYF
-	TRBV6-1	-	12	TRBJ1-2	TGTGCCAGCAGTGAGAACAGGGTCGGCTACACCTTC	CASSENRVGYTF
TRBD1	TRBV19	once	16	TRBJ1-3	TGTGCCAGTAGCAGTATACAGGGGGCGAAGGGAAACACCATATATTTT	CASSSIQGAKGNTIYF
-	TRBV24-1	-	14	TRBJ1-5	TGTGCCACCAGTGATCCTGTGAGCCATCAGCCCCAGCATTTT	CATSDPVSHQPQHF
-	TRBV21-1	-	14	TRBJ2-5	TGTGCCAGCAGCATTTTCCCAGGGGTAGAGACCCAGTACTTC	CASSIFPGVETQYF
TRBD1	TRBV4-3	-	14	TRBJ2-1	TGCGCCAGCAGCCAAGATTGGACAGGGAATGAGCAGTTCTTC	CASSQDWTGNEQFF
TRBD1	TRBV10-3	-	15	TRBJ2-7	TGTGCCATCAGTCCGATGACAGGGGTCATGCACGAGCAGTACTTC	CAISPMTGVMHEQYF
-	TRBV18	-	15	TRBJ2-1	TGTGCCAGCCACCCCGAAGGACAGAAATACAATGAGCAGTTCTTC	CASHPEGQKYNEQFF
-	TRBV4-1	-	15	TRBJ2-1	TGCGCCAGCAGCCAAGGGCGGGCCGACTACAATGAGCAGTTCTTC	CASSQGRADYNEQFF
TRBD2	TRBV5-1	-	15	TRBJ2-1	TGCGCCAGCAGCGGTACTAGCGGGAACTACAATGAGCAGTTCTTC	CASSGTSGNYNEQFF
-	TRBV6-5	-	14	TRBJ2-7	TGTGCCAGCAGTTACGGACAGCATACCTACGAGCAGTACTTC	CASSYGQHTYEQYF
-	TRBV10-3	-	16	TRBJ1-4	TGTGCCATCAGTGGGGGCAGCCCGGCAACTAATGAAAAACTGTTTTTT	CAISGGSPATNEKLFF
-	TRBV11-3	-	14	TRBJ2-6	TGTGCCAGCAGCCCGACAGCTGGGGCCAACGTCCTGACTTTC	CASSPTAGANVLTF
TRBD2	TRBV4-2	-	16	TRBJ2-7	TGTGCCAGCAGCCGAACCGCTAGCGGGAGTGACTACGAGCAGTACTTC	CASSRTASGSDYEQYF
TRBD2	TRBV7-3	-	14	TRBJ2-7	TGTGCCAGCAGCCCCGGACTAGTTCTCTCCGAGCAGTACTTC	CASSPGLVLSEQYF
-	TRBV5-1	few	15	TRBJ2-2	TGCGCCAGCAGCTTCACGGGGGAAGTTGCCGGGGAGCTGTTTTTT	CASSFTGEVAGELFF
TRBD1	TRBV6-5	-	14	TRBJ1-1	TGTGCCAGCAGCTGGGACAGGGCTGCCACTGAAGCTTTCTTT	CASSWDRAATEAFF
-	TRBV28	-	14	TRBJ2-5	TGTGCCAGCAGTTTCGCGTCAGGCCAAGAGACCCAGTACTTC	CASSFASGQETQYF
-	TRBV7-2	-	13	TRBJ2-7	TGTGCCAGCAGCTTCGGGGGCTCCTACGAGCAGTACTTC	CASSFGGSYEQYF
-	TRBV28	-	17	TRBJ1-5	TGTGCCAGCAGTTCCAGGGAATATCGGCCCCTCAATCAGCCCCAGCATTTT	CASSSREYRPLNQPQHF
TRBD1	TRBV27	-	13	TRBJ1-1	TGTGCCAGCACCGGGACAGGGCCCACTGAAGCTTTCTTT	CASTGTGPTEAFF
-	TRBV15	-	16	TRBJ1-4	TGTGCCACCAGCAGATCCAGGCGCTCAACTAATGAAAAACTGTTTTTT	CATSRSRRSTNEKLFF